The 25 T cell receptor beta chains reported below all come from one sample, sequenced in a study of HIV-infected patients and healthy controls. Using its own MiXCR run on the 5' RACE reads, TCRdb lists one record per CDR3 protein. This repertoire shows about 67,000 distinct CDR3 sequences, less than 20% found once; its top ten account for under 6.5%. What was sequenced was CD4+ T cells from blood. The receptor set was obtained from a human donor in good health.

This clonotype was found a few times. This chain uses TRBV6-2 or TRBV6-3 with TRBJ1-1; D perhaps matches TRBD1 (5 bases). The CDR3 is 13 residues long. The germline gives CDR1 MNHEY, CDR2 SVGEGT. V was cut by 6 bases and J by 6 bases, with 14 bases left in between. The CDR3 coding sequence is TGTGCCAGCAGCCTACGGGGCGTCTCTGAAGCTTTCTTT. It yields the protein CASSLRGVSEAFF.

The chain combines TRBV6-1 with TRBJ2-5; 7 nucleotides align to TRBD2. This CDR3 has 15 amino acids. The V gene's germline CDR1 is MNHNS and CDR2 SASEGT. The V segment lost 3 bases and the J segment 4 bases; nucleotides outside the gene matches: 8. The CDR3 coding sequence is TGTGCCAGCAGTGAGGTTTGGGGAGGGCGAGAGACCCAGTACTTC. It specifies CASSEVWGGRETQYF.

This clonotype was recorded a few times. The genes are TRBV20-1 and TRBJ1-1; D ambiguous. This CDR3 is 10 amino acids long. V was pared by 3 bases and J by 8 bases, with 7 bases between. Per germline, CDR1 DFQATT and CDR2 SNEGSKA (reference sequence). Here the CDR3 DNA reads TGCAGTGCTAGGGCCCAAGAAGCTTTCTTT. It is translated as CSARAQEAFF.

The rearrangement uses TRBV12-3 or TRBV12-4 and TRBJ2-7; 7 bases are a match to TRBD1. The CDR3 is made up of 14 amino acids. V shed 5 bases, J shed 7 bases, and the junction held 11 bases outside the gene matches. Here the CDR3 DNA reads TGTGCCAGCAGTGTACAGGGGATATTGGGGGAGCAGTACTTC. Residues: CASSVQGILGEQYF.

There are a few counts of this clonotype. The chain has TRBV12-3 or TRBV12-4 and TRBJ1-2, with D tentatively TRBD1 (5 bases). V was cut by 2 bases and J by 2 bases, with 6 bases left in between. The CDR3 has 13 amino acids. The CDR3 protein is CASSLWGNYGYTF. The CDR3 DNA reads as TGTGCCAGCAGTTTATGGGGGAACTATGGCTACACCTTC.

This clonotype was recorded at least ten times. The gene calls are TRBV4-2 and TRBJ2-3, with TRBD1 identical over 8 bases. The junction had 4 bases not matched to a gene; V was cut back by 1 base and J by 1 base. The CDR3 has 16 amino acids. The germline CDR1 and CDR2 sequences are LGHNA and YNFKEQ. The chain's CDR3 is CASSQVGTGGTDTQYF. CDR3 nucleotides: TGTGCCAGCAGCCAAGTGGGGACAGGCGGCACAGATACGCAGTATTTT.

The chain has TRBV12-3 or TRBV12-4 and TRBJ1-2; 9 bases fit TRBD1. The CDR3 covers 14 residues. J lost 4 bases, V lost 4 bases, and 4 bases had no gene match. The CDR3 protein is CASSSGTGIYGYTF. The CDR3 region has the DNA TGTGCCAGCAGTTCCGGGACAGGGATCTATGGCTACACCTTC.

To note about this clonotype: The germline gene is not matched at one end of the junction; a read error may be the cause. The V call is TRBV20-1, the J call TRBJ2-1, with D unresolved. This CDR3 comprises 10 residues. Germline CDR1 and CDR2: DFQATT and SNEGSKA (reference sequence). CDR3 in DNA: TGCAGTGCTAGAGAGGTGGGTCGCCGGTTC. Encoded protein: CSAREVGRRF.

This clonotype turned up a few times. This chain joins TRBV18 and TRBJ2-1, with no clear D. Trimming removed 3 bases at V and 7 bases at J, with 4 bases between. The germline V gene has CDR1 KGHSH and CDR2 LQKENI. The length of the CDR3 is 11 residues. Here the CDR3 DNA reads TGTGCCAGCTCACCGTCAAATGAGCAGTTCTTC. This encodes CASSPSNEQFF.

This sequence joins TRBV30 and TRBJ1-1; TRBD1 might be the D (5 bases). The ends were cut back, 4 bases at V and 0 bases at J, with 12 bases in the middle. The length of the CDR3 is 14 residues. Germline CDR1 GTSNPN, CDR2 SVGIG (reference sequence). DNA of the CDR3: TGTGCCTGGACGCGGGGGAACATGAACACTGAAGCTTTCTTT. Its protein is CAWTRGNMNTEAFF.

Only a few counts were recorded for this clonotype. The chain is built from TRBV20-1 and TRBJ1-5, with D possibly matching TRBD1 (5 bases). The germline CDR1 and CDR2 sequences are DFQATT and SNEGSKA (reference sequence). This CDR3 contains 15 residues. Trimming removed 6 bases at V and 1 base at J, with 16 bases between. The CDR3 sequence: CSALRLQDSNQPQHF. DNA of the CDR3: TGCAGTGCCCTCCGGCTACAGGACAGCAATCAGCCCCAGCATTTT.

This clonotype appeared a few times. CDR3 residues: CASSRGQLQETQYF. DNA of the CDR3: TGTGCCAGCAGCCGAGGACAGTTACAAGAGACCCAGTACTTC. This chain joins TRBV14 and TRBJ2-5; D is possibly TRBD1 (6 bases). Germline CDR1 is SGHDN and CDR2 is FVKESK. This CDR3 region has 14 residues. Trimming stripped 4 bases from V and 2 bases from J, with 11 bases between.

V is TRBV13 and J is TRBJ2-3, with D perhaps given as TRBD1 or TRBD2 (5 bases each). V lost 0 bases and J 7 bases, leaving 17 bases between the germline ends. There are 16 residues in the CDR3. CDR1 PRHDT and CDR2 FYEKMQ come from the germline V gene (reference sequence). The CDR3 DNA reads TGTGCCAGCAGCTTAGGCCTTGGGACGGGGCCATATACGCAGTATTTT. The encoded protein is CASSLGLGTGPYTQYF.

A few counts support this clonotype. This chain uses TRBV24-1 with TRBJ2-5; TRBD1 aligns across 7 bases. With 3 bases clipped from V and 5 bases from J, the junction kept 5 bases outside the gene matches. The germline V gene has CDR1 KGHDR and CDR2 SFDVKD. This CDR3 is built from 14 residues. CDR3 nucleotides: TGTGCCACCAGTGATGCCGGGACAGTGGAGACCCAGTACTTC. It translates to CATSDAGTVETQYF.

This clonotype has just a few counts. The rearrangement links TRBV29-1 to TRBJ2-3, with D perhaps matching TRBD1 (5 bases). This CDR3 contains 13 residues. Germline V lookup: CDR1 SQVTM, CDR2 ANQGSEA. Trimming stripped 4 bases from V and 1 base from J, with 9 bases between. The CDR3 DNA sequence: TGCAGCGTTGCGGCAGGGCGCACAGATACGCAGTATTTT. It encodes CSVAAGRTDTQYF.

This clonotype was observed a few times. The chain employs TRBV7-2 and TRBJ1-1, with D tentatively TRBD1 (5 bases). CDR1 and CDR2 (germline): SGHTA, FQGNSA. V lost 6 bases and J 0 bases, leaving 20 bases between the germline ends. The length of the CDR3 is 17 residues. The CDR3 here is CASSLTGPGLVNTEAFF. The CDR3 coding sequence is TGTGCCAGCAGTCTTACGGGACCTGGGCTGGTGAACACTGAAGCTTTCTTT.

The chain combines TRBV10-3 with TRBJ1-5; no definite D call. The CDR3 spans 13 residues. The V gene's germline CDR1 is ENHRY and CDR2 SYGVKD. V was clipped by 0 bases and J by 9 bases, with 9 bases between them. The CDR3 DNA reads as TGTGCCATCAGTGAGTCGAGTGGAGGGCCCCAGCATTTT. Its translation is CAISESSGGPQHF.

This clonotype was counted only a few times. V and J are TRBV11-2 and TRBJ2-2, with 8 bases fitting TRBD2. Per germline, CDR1 SGHAT and CDR2 FQNNGV. The CDR3 spans 16 residues. V gave up 7 bases and J gave up 1 base; unmatched junction bases: 8. CDR3 protein: CASKLGAGGNTGELFF. The CDR3 nucleotides read TGTGCCAGCAAACTGGGGGCGGGAGGGAACACCGGGGAGCTGTTTTTT.

The V call is TRBV7-2, the J call TRBJ2-5, with TRBD1 as a possible D gene (6 bases). CDR1 and CDR2 (germline): SGHTA, FQGNSA. V was shortened by 5 bases and J by 0 bases, with 25 bases between the two germline ends. The length of the CDR3 is 19 residues. The CDR3 region has the DNA TGTGCCAGCAGCCCAACTAGTTGGCGAGCCGGGACAAACCAAGAGACCCAGTACTTC. Protein product: CASSPTSWRAGTNQETQYF.

This clonotype has ten or more counts. For the CDR3, the DNA is TGCAGCGTTGTAGGGGGGGCCTCAGATACGCAGTATTTT. It encodes CSVVGGASDTQYF. The chain links TRBV29-1 to TRBJ2-3, with D tentatively TRBD2 (7 bases). The CDR3 sequence is 13 residues long. CDR1 SQVTM and CDR2 ANQGSEA come from the germline V gene. V gave up 4 bases and J gave up 4 bases, with 12 bases separating them.

A few counts support this clonotype. This chain connects TRBV7-8 to TRBJ1-2; TRBD1 matches 11 bases. The CDR3 is made up of 14 amino acids. With 8 bases clipped from V and 7 bases from J, the junction kept 9 bases outside the gene matches. CDR1 and CDR2 from the germline V gene are SGHVS and FQNEAQ. CDR3 sequence: CASAGQGAQRGYTF. CDR3 DNA sequence: TGTGCCAGCGCCGGACAGGGGGCGCAGCGTGGCTACACCTTC.

In this sample, this clonotype turned up many times. This sequence joins TRBV20-1 and TRBJ2-3; no clear D. Germline V gene lookup returns CDR1 DFQATT and CDR2 SNEGSKA (reference sequence). The CDR3 spans 17 residues. The germline V and J ends were trimmed by 6 bases and 0 bases, with 22 bases remaining between them. CDR3 DNA: TGCAGTGCCGGTGGTGGGCCAGCACATCCTAGCACAGATACGCAGTATTTT. Amino acid sequence: CSAGGGPAHPSTDTQYF.

This clonotype was seen a few times. The V gene is TRBV28, the J gene TRBJ1-5; D may be TRBD1 (5 bases). Trimming stripped 6 bases from V and 5 bases from J, with 14 bases between. In germline, CDR1 is MDHEN, CDR2 SYDVKM. CDR3 length: 14 amino acids. CDR3 nucleotide sequence: TGTGCCAGCAGAACCCCTCAGGGTTATCAGCCCCAGCATTTT. Encoded protein: CASRTPQGYQPQHF.

This clonotype came up many times. The chain is built from TRBV20-1 and TRBJ2-3; D unclear. V dropped 7 bases and J dropped 0 bases, with 11 bases sitting between them. From germline, CDR1 is DFQATT and CDR2 SNEGSKA (reference sequence). This CDR3 has 13 residues. CDR3 amino acids: CSGSRFSTDTQYF. In DNA, the CDR3 is TGCAGTGGCAGCAGGTTTAGCACAGATACGCAGTATTTT.

This clonotype showed up just a few times. The chain employs TRBV29-1 and TRBJ1-4, with a possible D match to TRBD1 (6 bases). CDR1 is SQVTM and CDR2 is ANQGSEA in the germline V gene. This CDR3 has 11 amino acids. Between the trimmed V and J ends, which lost 5 bases and 7 bases, there was a span of 8 bases. CDR3 nucleotide sequence: TGCAGCGTTAGGGGGTCTGAAAAACTGTTTTTT. This sequence encodes CSVRGSEKLFF. Supplemented by reference TRBV29-1 and TRBJ1-4, the full variable domain reads SAVISQKPSRDICQRGTSLTIQCQVDSQVTMMFWYRQQPGQSLTLIATANQGSEATYESGFVIDKFPISRPNLTFSTLTVSNMSPEDSSIYLCSVRGSEKLFFGSGTQLSVL.